A single sample gave rise to the 7 T cell receptor beta chains below, sequenced in a study of CD8+ T cells in alopecia areata. Reverse transcription of extracted RNA yielded cDNA, which provided the sequencing template. Here immunoSEQ multiplex PCR was the method, and the copy in TCRdb shows in-frame clones only, minus some. Sampling found around 100,000 clones, none seen once. Sequenced input: lesional skin. The receptors were sampled from a C3H/HeJ mouse with alopecia areata. The mouse line has the MHC haplotype H2-k.

This clone was seen only a few times. Gene names and germline match the mouse. Read sequence stops 4 residues before the CDR3 end, and the germline J gene provides the missing end. The chain carries TRBV1 and TRBJ2-1; 9 bases agree with TRBD1. This CDR3 is built from 15 residues. Looked up from germline, CDR1 is NSQYPW and CDR2 is LRSPGD (reference sequence). This CDR3 is CTCSANAGQGPEQFF. CDR3 DNA, as far as it was read: TGCACCTGCAGTGCAAATGCGGGACAGGGACCT.

Of note for this clone: There is a difference at residue 13 between the TCRdb protein and the DNA translation, so the protein given here was translated from the DNA. Gene names refer to mouse genes. From the germline J gene comes the end of the CDR3, since the read stops 3 residues before it. The rearrangement joins TRBV13-3 to TRBJ1-6; TRBD1 is a possible D gene (6 bases). TRBJ1-6 is recorded as an ORF, its role being uncertain. Trimming removed 3 bases at V and 0 bases at J, with 10 bases between. This CDR3 is built from 16 residues. CDR1 NNHDY and CDR2 SYVADS come from the germline V gene. The covered CDR3 bases are TGTGCCAGCAGTGCCCAGGGGAATTCCTATAATTCGCCC. The encoded protein is CASSAQGNSYNSP. The entire CDR3 protein is CASSAQGNSYNSPLYF.

This clone turned up a few times. Genes and germline come from the mouse. The missing CDR3 end, 4 residues past where the read stops, is filled in from the germline J gene. The rearrangement joins TRBV13-3 to TRBJ2-7, with a tentative D call TRBD2 (5 bases). This CDR3 is built from 13 residues. CDR1 NNHDY and CDR2 SYVADS come from the germline V gene. CDR3 region: CASSDPTVYEQYF. The sequenced CDR3 bases are TGTGCCAGCAGCGATCCGACTGTGTAT.

This clone was observed a few times. These gene names are mouse names. The CDR3 is cut off 4 residues early in the read; its end comes from the germline J gene. The chain is built from TRBV1 and TRBJ1-1, with 8 bases that match TRBD1. The CDR3 spans 15 residues. V lost 0 bases, J lost 3 bases, and 3 bases stayed unmatched. Per the germline V gene, CDR1 is NSQYPW and CDR2 is LRSPGD (reference sequence). CDR3 amino acids: CTCSAETGDYTEVFF. CDR3 DNA, as far as it was read: TGCACCTGCAGTGCAGAGACAGGGGACTACACA. The whole variable domain, filled in from reference TRBV1 and TRBJ1-1, reads VTLLEQNPRWRLVPRGQAVNLRCILKNSQYPWMSWYQQDLQKQLQWLFTLRSPGDKEVKSLPGADYLATRVTDTELRLQVANMSQGRTLYCTCSAETGDYTEVFFGKGTRLTVV.

With regard to this clone: Genes and germline come from the mouse. The CDR3 is cut off 4 residues early in the read; its end comes from the germline J gene. The chain links TRBV19 to TRBJ2-7; 13 positions match TRBD2. Germline CDR1 reads FNHDT; CDR2 reads SITEND (reference sequence). CDR3 length: 15 amino acids. The V segment lost 7 bases and the J segment 0 bases; nucleotides outside the gene matches: 4. The part of the CDR3 DNA that was read is TGTGCCAGCCGGGACTGGGGGGGGAGCTCCTAT. This translates into CASRDWGGSSY. The CDR3 as a whole reads CASRDWGGSSYEQYF.

Points on this clone: The gene symbols are mouse symbols. The CDR3 is cut off 4 residues early in the read; its end comes from the germline J gene. This chain uses TRBV19 with TRBJ2-2, with TRBD2 identical over 12 bases. V shed 5 bases and J 1 base; nucleotides not matched to a gene: 3. The CDR3 sequence is 16 residues long. The germline V gene encodes CDR1 FNHDT and CDR2 SITEND (reference sequence). CDR3 sequence: CASSRDWGVNTGQLYF. Incomplete CDR3 DNA: TGTGCCAGCAGCCGGGACTGGGGGGTAAACACCGGG.

As to this clone: Genes and germline come from the mouse. With the read ending 4 residues before the CDR3 end, the germline J gene is used to fill in that end. V and J are TRBV13-2 and TRBJ1-4; D possibly corresponds to TRBD1 (5 bases). From germline, CDR1 is NNHNN and CDR2 SYGAGS (reference sequence). The CDR3 has 14 amino acids. Trimming cost V 0 bases and J 3 bases, with 6 bases left between them. CDR3 DNA, as far as it was read: TGTGCCAGCGGTGATGGACAGACCAACGAA. Its translation: CASGDGQTNE. The entire CDR3 protein is CASGDGQTNERLFF.